These 17 T cell receptor beta chains share one sample of origin, sequenced in a study of identical twins. TCRdb used MiXCR to reprocess the 5' RACE reads, holding one entry per CDR3 protein. Of 1.5 million to 2 million distinct CDR3 sequences listed, around a third are singletons. Sequenced input: cord blood. Every receptor here comes from a newborn girl in good health.

This clonotype was recorded a few times. The J gene is TRBJ2-3, the V gene TRBV10-2; 7 bases line up with TRBD2. CDR3 size: 17 residues. V gave up 7 bases and J gave up 1 base; unmatched junction bases: 14. Germline-derived CDR1 and CDR2 are WSHSY and SAAADI. CDR3 nucleotides: TGCGCCAGCAATCCCATTAACCGGGAGGAGCGCACAGATACGCAGTATTTT. Its protein product is CASNPINREERTDTQYF.

This clonotype was seen a few times. The rearrangement links TRBV29-1 to TRBJ1-2; 8 positions match TRBD1. Germline trimming cut 7 bases from V and 0 bases from J; bases unmatched to any gene: 16. Germline CDR1 is SQVTM and CDR2 is ANQGSEA. This CDR3 spans 17 amino acids. The CDR3 DNA reads TGCAGCGCTGGTGCCGTTAACAGGGGGAGAGCTAACTATGGCTACACCTTC. This sequence encodes CSAGAVNRGRANYGYTF.

This sequence joins TRBV28 and TRBJ2-7, with 8 bases that match TRBD1. The CDR3 loop spans 17 amino acids. Germline CDR1 reads MDHEN; CDR2 reads SYDVKM. Trimming at V came to 4 bases and at J to 7 bases, leaving 18 bases not matched to a gene. CDR3 amino acids: CASSSHTDRGPYNEQYF. CDR3 DNA sequence: TGTGCCAGCAGTTCCCACACCGACAGGGGACCATACAATGAGCAGTACTTC.

The chain employs TRBV3-1 and TRBJ2-7; the D is unclear. Germline V gives CDR1 LGHDT, CDR2 YNNKEL (reference sequence). V lost 1 base and J lost 3, with 10 bases in between. The CDR3 contains 14 residues. CDR3 amino acids: CASSQGDSLYEQYF. CDR3 DNA: TGTGCCAGCAGCCAAGGAGATAGTCTCTACGAGCAGTACTTC.

This clonotype has only a few counts. The chain is built from TRBV7-2 and TRBJ2-3; D is perhaps TRBD2 (7 bases). This CDR3 is 15 amino acids long. Trimming left V 4 bases short and J 2 bases short, with 13 bases between. Per germline, CDR1 SGHTA and CDR2 FQGNSA. The CDR3 region has the DNA TGTGCCAGCAGCTGGCGGGGGCCCTACACAGATACGCAGTATTTT. It is translated as CASSWRGPYTDTQYF.

In its sample, this clonotype was seen many times. The J gene is TRBJ2-7, the V gene TRBV29-1; 9 nucleotides match TRBD2. This CDR3 contains 16 residues. The germline CDR1 and CDR2 sequences are SQVTM and ANQGSEA. V shed 1 base, J shed 2 bases, and the junction held 9 bases outside the gene matches. CDR3 DNA sequence: TGCAGCGTTGAAGTTCCCCCTAGCGGGAAACCCTACGAGCAGTACTTC. Residues: CSVEVPPSGKPYEQYF.

This clonotype has a handful of counts. This rearrangement joins TRBV11-3 to TRBJ1-1, with a possible D match to TRBD1 (6 bases). Trimming left V 2 bases short and J 1 base short, with 11 bases between. The CDR3 covers 15 residues. Germline V gives CDR1 SGHNT, CDR2 YENEEA. Written as DNA, the CDR3 is TGTGCCAGCAGCTTAACAGGGCCATCGAACACTGAAGCTTTCTTT. The encoded protein is CASSLTGPSNTEAFF. Filled out from reference TRBV11-3 and TRBJ1-1, the complete variable domain reads EAGVVQSPRYKIIEKKQPVAFWCNPISGHNTLYWYLQNLGQGPELLIRYENEEAVDDSQLPKDRFSAERLKGVDSTLKIQPAELGDSAVYLCASSLTGPSNTEAFFGQGTRLTVV.

The chain carries TRBV6-1 and TRBJ1-4; a possible D gene is TRBD1 (6 bases). This CDR3 spans 15 amino acids. The germline gives CDR1 MNHNS, CDR2 SASEGT. The V end was cut by 0 bases, the J end by 7 bases, with 12 bases between. The CDR3 is CASSEAETGPEKLFF. Here the CDR3 DNA reads TGTGCCAGCAGTGAAGCGGAGACAGGACCTGAAAAACTGTTTTTT.

This clonotype was counted between two and nine times. The CDR3 sequence is CSARYGQGASYEQYF. The CDR3 DNA reads as TGCAGTGCTAGATATGGACAGGGGGCCTCCTACGAGCAGTACTTC. The chain is built from TRBV20-1 and TRBJ2-7, with TRBD1 matching over 11 bases. CDR3 length: 15 residues. Trimming removed 2 bases from V and 0 bases from J; junction bases left unmatched: 3. Germline lookup yields CDR1 DFQATT and CDR2 SNEGSKA (reference sequence).

The rearrangement joins TRBV4-1 to TRBJ1-4; TRBD1 matches at 9 bases. The CDR3 consists of 16 residues. Germline V gene data show CDR1 as MGHRA and CDR2 as YSYEKL. With V trimmed by 1 base and J by 2 bases, 2 bases remained unmatched. CDR3 amino acids: CASSQGDRVTNEKLFF. CDR3 DNA: TGCGCCAGCAGCCAAGGGGACAGGGTGACTAATGAAAAACTGTTTTTT.

V and J are TRBV28 and TRBJ2-7; tentatively, D is TRBD1 or TRBD2 (5 bases each). This CDR3 has 13 amino acids. From germline, CDR1 is MDHEN and CDR2 SYDVKM. With 7 bases removed from V and 3 bases from J, the gap between germline ends came to 13 bases. CDR3 DNA: TGTGCCAGCACCTCGGGGCAGTTCTACGAGCAGTACTTC. It yields the protein CASTSGQFYEQYF.

This chain joins TRBV25-1 and TRBJ2-5, with 7 bases identical to TRBD1. Germline CDR1 is MGHDK and CDR2 is SYGVNS. This CDR3 has 15 residues. With V trimmed by 4 bases and J by 4 bases, 9 bases remained unmatched. The CDR3 protein is CASSGFDRDRETQYF. Written as DNA, the CDR3 is TGTGCCAGCAGTGGATTTGACAGGGACCGAGAGACCCAGTACTTC.

The chain recombines TRBV28 with TRBJ1-5, with D perhaps TRBD1 (5 bases). The CDR3 totals 15 residues. V was pared by 3 bases and J by 3 bases, with 12 bases between. Germline CDR1 MDHEN, CDR2 SYDVKM. In DNA form, the CDR3 reads TGTGCCAGCAGTTTCGGGGGTTCGGACAATCAGCCCCAGCATTTT. This gives the protein CASSFGGSDNQPQHF.

The chain couples TRBV6-6 to TRBJ2-7, with 11 bases that match TRBD2. V was clipped by 8 bases and J by 5 bases; unmatched bases: 8. Germline assignment: CDR1 MNHNY and CDR2 SVGAGI (reference sequence). This CDR3 region has 14 residues. The CDR3 DNA follows: TGTGCCAGCTTTAATAGCGGGAGGGCCAACGAGCAGTACTTC. Residues: CASFNSGRANEQYF.

This clonotype was recorded many times. The rearrangement links TRBV20-1 to TRBJ2-7; D unresolved. V was clipped by 1 base and J by 0 bases, with 10 bases between them. The CDR3 runs to 14 residues. Germline V gives CDR1 DFQATT, CDR2 SNEGSKA (reference sequence). This CDR3 reads CSARVIGSSYEQYF. The CDR3 DNA follows: TGCAGTGCTAGAGTCATCGGGTCCTCCTACGAGCAGTACTTC.

This clonotype was seen more than once but under ten times. The chain employs TRBV7-9 and TRBJ1-1; D not certain. Trimming took off 1 base at V and 5 bases at J, with 8 bases between the two ends. Germline V lookup: CDR1 SEHNR, CDR2 FQNEAQ (reference sequence). The CDR3 is 13 amino acids. As DNA, the CDR3 is TGTGCCAGCAGCTTAGGCAGGATGACTGAAGCTTTCTTT. This sequence encodes CASSLGRMTEAFF.

This clonotype was detected a few times. V usage is TRBV2 and J usage is TRBJ1-2; 8 positions agree with TRBD1. The germline V gene encodes CDR1 SNHLY and CDR2 FYNNEI. The CDR3 length is 12 residues. Trimming cost V 6 bases and J 6 bases; bases outside gene matches: 3. The CDR3 reads CASRQQGDGYTF. In DNA form, the CDR3 reads TGTGCCAGCAGACAACAGGGGGATGGCTACACCTTC.